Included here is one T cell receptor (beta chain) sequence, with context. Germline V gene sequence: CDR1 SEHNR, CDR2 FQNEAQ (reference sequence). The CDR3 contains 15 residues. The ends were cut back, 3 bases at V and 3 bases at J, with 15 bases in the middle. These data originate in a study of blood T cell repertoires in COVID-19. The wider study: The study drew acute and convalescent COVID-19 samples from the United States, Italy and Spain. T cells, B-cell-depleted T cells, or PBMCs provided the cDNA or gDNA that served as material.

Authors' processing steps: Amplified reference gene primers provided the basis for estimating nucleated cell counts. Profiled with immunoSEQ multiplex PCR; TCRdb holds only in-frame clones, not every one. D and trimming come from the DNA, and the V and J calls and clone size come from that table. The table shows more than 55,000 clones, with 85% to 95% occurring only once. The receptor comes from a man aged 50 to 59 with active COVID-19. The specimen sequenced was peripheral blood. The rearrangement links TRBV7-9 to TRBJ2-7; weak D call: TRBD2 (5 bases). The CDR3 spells CASSLGRGSVYEQYF. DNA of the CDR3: TGTGCCAGCAGCTTGGGTAGAGGGTCCGTCTACGAGCAGTACTTC.